Below, 7 T cell receptor beta chains from the same sample are listed, as sequenced in a study of blood T cell repertoires in COVID-19. Assay: immunoSEQ multiplex PCR; the TCRdb copy retains only in-frame clones and omits some. Of roughly 77,000 clones in the sample, around 80% are singletons; the top ten hold 26%. Material for sequencing was peripheral blood. These receptors were obtained from a man aged 60-69 years with active or convalescent COVID-19.

The chain links TRBV5-8 to TRBJ1-1; 10 nucleotides align to TRBD1. This CDR3 is 19 amino acids long. CDR1 is SGHTS, CDR2 YDEGEE, per germline. The CDR3 here is CGRYHQSPGQGWLDTEAFF. In DNA form, the CDR3 reads TGTGGCAGATACCACCAAAGCCCGGGACAGGGGTGGTTGGACACTGAAGCTTTCTTT.

V and J are TRBV9 and TRBJ2-1; maybe TRBD2 (6 bases). Trimming removed 4 bases from V and 0 bases from J, with 14 bases in between. CDR3 length equals 16 residues. Looked up from germline, CDR1 is SGDLS and CDR2 is YYNGEE. The CDR3 DNA is TGTGCCAGCAGCCCCCTGGCGGGGAGCTCCTACAATGAGCAGTTCTTC. This codes for CASSPLAGSSYNEQFF. Full variable domain (missing parts from reference TRBV9 and TRBJ2-1): DSGVTQTPKHLITATGQRVTLRCSPRSGDLSVYWYQQSLDQGLQFLIQYYNGEERAKGNILERFSAQQFPDLHSELNLSSLELGDSALYFCASSPLAGSSYNEQFFGPGTRLTVL.

The chain links TRBV5-6 to TRBJ1-2, with 8 bases identical to TRBD1. V lost 4 bases and J lost 3; bases outside the gene matches: 5. Germline values: CDR1 SGHDT, CDR2 YYEEEE. The CDR3 covers 14 residues. The CDR3 here is CASSIGTGHYGYTF. CDR3 coding DNA: TGTGCCAGCAGCATAGGGACAGGACACTATGGCTACACCTTC.

This rearrangement joins TRBV5-1 to TRBJ1-2, with D possibly TRBD1 on 5 matching bases. Germline V gene sequence: CDR1 SGHRS, CDR2 YFSETQ. This CDR3 has 13 amino acids. Between the trimmed V and J ends, which lost 4 bases and 3 bases, there was a span of 10 bases. The CDR3 DNA is TGCGCCAGCAGCCTGGACAACGACTATGGCTACACCTTC. Its protein is CASSLDNDYGYTF.

The rearrangement joins TRBV19 to TRBJ2-1; 8 bases map to TRBD1. The CDR3 sequence is 15 residues long. Germline CDR1 LNHDA, CDR2 SQIVND (reference sequence). Losses at the gene ends were 3 bases for V and 8 bases for J; bases not matched to a gene: 9. The CDR3 sequence: CASSMVGQGIYEQFF. The CDR3 DNA reads TGTGCCAGTAGTATGGTAGGACAGGGTATCTATGAGCAGTTCTTC.

Comments on this clone: No DNA is shown, since the ends of the CDR3 on it are uncertain; the CDR3 is the one TCRdb lists. The CDR3: CASSPWGQGASYRLFF. The chain couples TRBV21-1 to TRBJ1-4; TRBD1, the D gene given by the table, was not confirmed from the DNA. TRBV21-1 is deemed a pseudogene. Both ends counted, the CDR3 spans 16 residues.

The CDR3 reads CASSYRQTGNTIYF. CDR3 in DNA: TGTGCCAGCAGTTACCGGCAGACAGGAAACACCATATATTTT. The chain links TRBV6-5 to TRBJ1-3, with D unclear. The V end was cut by 2 bases, the J end by 4 bases, with 9 bases between. The CDR3 length is 14 residues. Looked up from germline, CDR1 is MNHEY and CDR2 is SVGAGI.